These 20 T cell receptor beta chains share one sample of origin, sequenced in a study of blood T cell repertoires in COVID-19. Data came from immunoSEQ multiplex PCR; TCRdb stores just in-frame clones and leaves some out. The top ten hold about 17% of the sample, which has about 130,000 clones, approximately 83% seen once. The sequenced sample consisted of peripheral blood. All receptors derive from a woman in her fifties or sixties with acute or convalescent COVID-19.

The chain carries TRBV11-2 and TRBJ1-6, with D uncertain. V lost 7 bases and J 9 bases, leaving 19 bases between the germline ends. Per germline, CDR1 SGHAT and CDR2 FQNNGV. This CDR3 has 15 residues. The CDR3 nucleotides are TGTGCCAGCAACCCGGGGTTGGCCTGGCGTTCACCCCTCCACTTT. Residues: CASNPGLAWRSPLHF.

The CDR3 DNA reads as TGTGCCAGTAAAGAACCTGGGGCAGGGGGCTGGCAGCCCCAGCATTTT. Amino acids: CASKEPGAGGWQPQHF. This chain joins TRBV19 and TRBJ1-5; 8 nucleotides agree with TRBD1. The CDR3 is 16 residues long. With 7 bases clipped from V and 7 bases from J, the junction kept 15 bases outside the gene matches. Germline V gene data show CDR1 as LNHDA and CDR2 as SQIVND (reference sequence).

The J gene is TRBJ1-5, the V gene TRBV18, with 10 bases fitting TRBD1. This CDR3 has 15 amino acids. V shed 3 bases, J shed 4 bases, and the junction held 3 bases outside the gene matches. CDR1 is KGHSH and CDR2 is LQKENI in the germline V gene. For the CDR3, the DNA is TGTGCCAGCTCACCGGGACAGGGGTATAATCAGCCCCAGCATTTT. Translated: CASSPGQGYNQPQHF.

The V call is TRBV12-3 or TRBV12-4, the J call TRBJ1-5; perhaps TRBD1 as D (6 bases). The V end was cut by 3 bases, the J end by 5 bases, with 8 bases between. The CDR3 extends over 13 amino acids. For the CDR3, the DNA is TGTGCCAGCAGTTTGCAGGGGCATCAGCCCCAGCATTTT. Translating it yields CASSLQGHQPQHF.

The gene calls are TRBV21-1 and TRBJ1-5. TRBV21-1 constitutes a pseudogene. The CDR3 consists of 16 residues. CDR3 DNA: TGTGCCAGCAGCTCTCATGGGGGGGCGGATGTACAGCCCCAGCATTTT. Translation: CASSSHGGADVQPQHF.

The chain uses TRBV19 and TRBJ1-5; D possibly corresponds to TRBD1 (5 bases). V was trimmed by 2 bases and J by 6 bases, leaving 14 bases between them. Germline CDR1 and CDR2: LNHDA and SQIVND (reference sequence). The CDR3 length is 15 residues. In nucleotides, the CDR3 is TGTGCCAGTAGTATAACAGGTTTTGATGGTCAGCCCCAGCATTTT. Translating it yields CASSITGFDGQPQHF.

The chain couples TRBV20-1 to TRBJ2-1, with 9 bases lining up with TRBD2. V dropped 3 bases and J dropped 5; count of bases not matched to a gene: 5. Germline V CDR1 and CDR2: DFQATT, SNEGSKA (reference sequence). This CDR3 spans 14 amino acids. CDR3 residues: CSASLAGNDNEQFF. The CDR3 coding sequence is TGCAGTGCTAGTCTAGCGGGGAATGACAATGAGCAGTTCTTC.

The CDR3 loop is CASSFTSSYEQYF. CDR3 nucleotides: TGTGCCAGCAGTTTCACTTCCTCCTACGAGCAGTACTTC. The chain recombines TRBV12-3 or TRBV12-4 with TRBJ2-7; D ambiguous. With 3 bases removed from V and 0 bases from J, the gap between germline ends came to 6 bases. The CDR3 has 13 residues.

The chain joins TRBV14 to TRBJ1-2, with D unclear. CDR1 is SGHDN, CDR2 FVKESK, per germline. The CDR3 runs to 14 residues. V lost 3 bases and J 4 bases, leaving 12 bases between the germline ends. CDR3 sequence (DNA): TGTGCCAGCAGCCAGCATGCGTCGGGCTATGGCTACACCTTC. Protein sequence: CASSQHASGYGYTF.

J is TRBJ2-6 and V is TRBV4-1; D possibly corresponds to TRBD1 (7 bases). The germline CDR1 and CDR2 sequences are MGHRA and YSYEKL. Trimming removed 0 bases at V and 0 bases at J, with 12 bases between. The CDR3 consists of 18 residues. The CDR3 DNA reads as TGCGCCAGCAGCCAAGACGCGGGACAGCACTCTGGGGCCAACGTCCTGACTTTC. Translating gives CASSQDAGQHSGANVLTF.

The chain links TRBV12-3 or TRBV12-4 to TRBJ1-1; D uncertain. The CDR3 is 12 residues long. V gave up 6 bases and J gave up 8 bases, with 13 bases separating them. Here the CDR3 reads CASRFVGGEAFF. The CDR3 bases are TGTGCCAGCAGGTTCGTGGGCGGGGAAGCTTTCTTT.

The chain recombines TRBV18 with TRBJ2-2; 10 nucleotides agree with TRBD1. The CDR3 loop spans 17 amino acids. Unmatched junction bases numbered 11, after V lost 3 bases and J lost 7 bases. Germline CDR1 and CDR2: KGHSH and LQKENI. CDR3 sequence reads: CASSPVDRGRSDGELFF. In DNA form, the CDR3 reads TGTGCCAGCTCACCGGTCGACAGGGGGCGTTCAGACGGGGAGCTGTTTTTT. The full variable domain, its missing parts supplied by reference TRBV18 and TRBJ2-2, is NAGVMQNPRHLVRRRGQEARLRCSPMKGHSHVYWYRQLPEEGLKFMVYLQKENIIDESGMPKERFSAEFPKEGPSILRIQQVVRGDSAAYFCASSPVDRGRSDGELFFGEGSRLTVL.

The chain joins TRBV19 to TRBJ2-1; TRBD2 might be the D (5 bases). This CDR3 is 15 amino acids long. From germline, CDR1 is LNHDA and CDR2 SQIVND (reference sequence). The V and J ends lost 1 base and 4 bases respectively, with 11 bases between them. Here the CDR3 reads CASSIAVERYNEQFF. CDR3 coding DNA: TGTGCCAGTAGTATAGCAGTTGAGCGGTACAATGAGCAGTTCTTC.

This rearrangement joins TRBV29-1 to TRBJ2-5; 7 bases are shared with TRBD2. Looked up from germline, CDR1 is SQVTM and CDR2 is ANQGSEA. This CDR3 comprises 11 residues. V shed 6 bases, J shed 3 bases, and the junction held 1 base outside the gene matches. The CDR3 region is CSVGGEETQYF. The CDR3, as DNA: TGCAGCGTGGGGGGGGAAGAGACCCAGTACTTC.

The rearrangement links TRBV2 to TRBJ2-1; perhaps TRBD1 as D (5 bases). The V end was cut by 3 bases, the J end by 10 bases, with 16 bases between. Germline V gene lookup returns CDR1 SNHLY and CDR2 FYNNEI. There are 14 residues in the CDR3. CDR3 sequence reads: CASSDTVGRVEQFF. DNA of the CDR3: TGTGCCAGCAGTGATACAGTTGGCAGGGTGGAGCAGTTCTTC.

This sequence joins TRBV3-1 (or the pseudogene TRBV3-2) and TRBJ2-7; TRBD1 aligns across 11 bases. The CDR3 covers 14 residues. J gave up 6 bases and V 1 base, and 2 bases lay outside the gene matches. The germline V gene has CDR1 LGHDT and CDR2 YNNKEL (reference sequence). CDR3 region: CASSQVGTGGEQYF. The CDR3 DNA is TGTGCCAGCAGCCAAGTGGGGACAGGGGGCGAGCAGTACTTC.

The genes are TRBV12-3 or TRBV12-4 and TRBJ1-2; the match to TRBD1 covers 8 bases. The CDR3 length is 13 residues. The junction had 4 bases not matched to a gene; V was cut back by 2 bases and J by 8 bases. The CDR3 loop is CASSLYRTGGYTF. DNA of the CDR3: TGTGCCAGCAGTTTATATCGGACAGGGGGCTACACCTTC.

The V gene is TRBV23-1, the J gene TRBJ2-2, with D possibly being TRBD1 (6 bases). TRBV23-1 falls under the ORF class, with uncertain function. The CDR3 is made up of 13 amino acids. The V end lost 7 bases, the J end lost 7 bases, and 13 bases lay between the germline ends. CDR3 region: CASTFQGNGELFF. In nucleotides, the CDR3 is TGCGCCAGCACCTTCCAGGGGAACGGGGAGCTGTTTTTT.

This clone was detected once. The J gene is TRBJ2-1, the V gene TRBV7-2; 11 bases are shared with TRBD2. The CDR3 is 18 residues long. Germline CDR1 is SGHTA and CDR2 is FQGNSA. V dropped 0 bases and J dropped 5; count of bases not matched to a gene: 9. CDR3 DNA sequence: TGTGCCAGCAGCTTAGCGCCGATGGGACTAGCGGATGACAATGAGCAGTTCTTC. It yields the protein CASSLAPMGLADDNEQFF. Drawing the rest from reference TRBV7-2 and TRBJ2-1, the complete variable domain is GAGVSQSPSNKVTEKGKDVELRCDPISGHTALYWYRQSLGQGLEFLIYFQGNSAPDKSGLPSDRFSAERTGGSVSTLTIQRTQQEDSAVYLCASSLAPMGLADDNEQFFGPGTRLTVL.

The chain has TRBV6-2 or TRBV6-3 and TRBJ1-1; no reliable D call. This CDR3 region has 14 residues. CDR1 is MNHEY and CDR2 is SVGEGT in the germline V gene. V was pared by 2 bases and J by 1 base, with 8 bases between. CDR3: CASSYTGANTEAFF. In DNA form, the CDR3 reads TGTGCCAGCAGTTACACGGGTGCGAACACTGAAGCTTTCTTT.